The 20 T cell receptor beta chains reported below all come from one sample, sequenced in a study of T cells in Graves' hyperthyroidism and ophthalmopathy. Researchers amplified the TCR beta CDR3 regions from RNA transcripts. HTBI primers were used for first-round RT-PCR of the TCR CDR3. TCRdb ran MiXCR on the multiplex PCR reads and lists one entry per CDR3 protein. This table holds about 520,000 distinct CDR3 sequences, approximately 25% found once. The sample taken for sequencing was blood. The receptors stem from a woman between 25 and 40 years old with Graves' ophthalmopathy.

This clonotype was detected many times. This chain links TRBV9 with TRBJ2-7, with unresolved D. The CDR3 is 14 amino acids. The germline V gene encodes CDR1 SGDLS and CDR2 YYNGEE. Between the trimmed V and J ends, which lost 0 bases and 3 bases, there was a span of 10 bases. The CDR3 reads CASSVAWQDYEQYF. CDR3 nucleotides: TGTGCCAGCAGCGTAGCTTGGCAGGACTACGAGCAGTACTTC.

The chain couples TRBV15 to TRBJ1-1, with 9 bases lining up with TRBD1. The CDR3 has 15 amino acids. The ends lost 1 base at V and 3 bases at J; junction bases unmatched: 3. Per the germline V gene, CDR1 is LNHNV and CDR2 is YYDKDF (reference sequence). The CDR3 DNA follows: TGTGCCACCAGCAGAGGGGACAGGGATTACACTGAAGCTTTCTTT. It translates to CATSRGDRDYTEAFF.

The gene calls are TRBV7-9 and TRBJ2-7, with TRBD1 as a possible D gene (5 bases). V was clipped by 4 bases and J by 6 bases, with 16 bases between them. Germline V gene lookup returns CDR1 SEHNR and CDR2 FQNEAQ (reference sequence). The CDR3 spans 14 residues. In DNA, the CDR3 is TGTGCCAGCAGCTCACAGGCTTGGGGCGGCGAGCAGTACTTC. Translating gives CASSSQAWGGEQYF.

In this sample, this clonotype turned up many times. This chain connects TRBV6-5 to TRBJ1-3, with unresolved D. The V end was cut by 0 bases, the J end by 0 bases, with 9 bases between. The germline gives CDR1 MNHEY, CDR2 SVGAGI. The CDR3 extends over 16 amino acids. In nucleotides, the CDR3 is TGTGCCAGCAGTTACTCAGGAAAGTACTCTGGAAACACCATATATTTT. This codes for CASSYSGKYSGNTIYF.

CDR3 sequence (DNA): TGTGCCAGCAGTGGATTCATTAACACTGAAGCTTTCTTT. The encoded protein is CASSGFINTEAFF. The chain carries TRBV2 and TRBJ1-1; unclear D gene. The CDR3 runs 13 residues. V lost 4 bases to trimming and J lost 2 bases, with 8 bases between them. Germline V lookup: CDR1 SNHLY, CDR2 FYNNEI.

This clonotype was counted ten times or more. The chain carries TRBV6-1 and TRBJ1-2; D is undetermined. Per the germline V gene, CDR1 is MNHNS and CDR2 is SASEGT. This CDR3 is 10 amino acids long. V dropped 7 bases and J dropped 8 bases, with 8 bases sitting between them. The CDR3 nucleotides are TGTGCCAGCAAGGGTACGGGCTACACCTTC. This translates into CASKGTGYTF.

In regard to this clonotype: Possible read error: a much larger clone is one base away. This CDR3 is CASSFGPWTSPRELFF. CDR3 DNA: TGTGCCAGCAGTTTCGGTCCGTGGACATCGCCTAGGGAGCTGTTTTTT. The genes are TRBV28 and TRBJ2-2; possible D gene TRBD1, 5 bases. This CDR3 is 16 amino acids long. Germline V gives CDR1 MDHEN, CDR2 SYDVKM. The ends were cut back, 3 bases at V and 9 bases at J, with 20 bases in the middle.

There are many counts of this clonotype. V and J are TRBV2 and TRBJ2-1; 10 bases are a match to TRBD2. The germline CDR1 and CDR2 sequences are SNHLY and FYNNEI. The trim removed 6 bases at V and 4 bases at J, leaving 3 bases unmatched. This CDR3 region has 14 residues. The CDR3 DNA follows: TGTGCCAGCAGGAATAGCGGGGGGTACAATGAGCAGTTCTTC. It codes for CASRNSGGYNEQFF.

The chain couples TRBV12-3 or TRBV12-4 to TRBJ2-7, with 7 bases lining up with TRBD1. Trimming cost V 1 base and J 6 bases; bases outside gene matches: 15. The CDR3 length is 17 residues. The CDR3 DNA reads TGTGCCAGCAGTTTAGGTGTCAGTTTGACAGGGTTGGGCGAGCAGTACTTC. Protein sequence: CASSLGVSLTGLGEQYF.

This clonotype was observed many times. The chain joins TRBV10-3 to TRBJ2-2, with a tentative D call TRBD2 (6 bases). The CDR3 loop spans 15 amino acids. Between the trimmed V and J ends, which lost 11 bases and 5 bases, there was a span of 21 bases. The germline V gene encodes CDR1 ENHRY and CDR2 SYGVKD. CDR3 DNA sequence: TGTGCCGGGAGATCGCGGGGTTCGAGGACCGGGGAGCTGTTTTTT. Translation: CAGRSRGSRTGELFF.

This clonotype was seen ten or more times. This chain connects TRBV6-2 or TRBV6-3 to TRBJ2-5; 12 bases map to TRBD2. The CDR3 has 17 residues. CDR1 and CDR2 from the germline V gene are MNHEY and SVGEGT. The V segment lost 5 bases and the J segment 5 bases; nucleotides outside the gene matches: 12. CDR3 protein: CASSQLAGGLRGETQYF. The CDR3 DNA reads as TGTGCCAGCAGTCAACTAGCGGGGGGCCTGAGAGGGGAGACCCAGTACTTC.

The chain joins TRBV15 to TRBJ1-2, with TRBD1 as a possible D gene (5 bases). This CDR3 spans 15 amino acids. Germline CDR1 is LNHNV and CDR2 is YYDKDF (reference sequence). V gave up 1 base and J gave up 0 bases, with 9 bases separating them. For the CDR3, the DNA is TGTGCCACCAGCAGAGTGGGGGTTACTAACTATGGCTACACCTTC. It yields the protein CATSRVGVTNYGYTF. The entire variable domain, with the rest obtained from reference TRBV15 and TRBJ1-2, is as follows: DAMVIQNPRYQVTQFGKPVTLSCSQTLNHNVMYWYQQKSSQAPKLLFHYYDKDFNNEADTPDNFQSRRPNTSFCFLDIRSPGLGDTAMYLCATSRVGVTNYGYTFGSGTRLTVV.

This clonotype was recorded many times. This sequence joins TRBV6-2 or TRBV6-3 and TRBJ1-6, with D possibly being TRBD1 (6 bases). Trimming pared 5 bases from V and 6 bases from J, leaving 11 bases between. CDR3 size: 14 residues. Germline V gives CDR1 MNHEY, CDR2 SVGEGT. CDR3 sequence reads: CASSQRTVNSPLHF. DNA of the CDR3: TGTGCCAGCAGTCAACGGACAGTTAATTCACCCCTCCACTTT.

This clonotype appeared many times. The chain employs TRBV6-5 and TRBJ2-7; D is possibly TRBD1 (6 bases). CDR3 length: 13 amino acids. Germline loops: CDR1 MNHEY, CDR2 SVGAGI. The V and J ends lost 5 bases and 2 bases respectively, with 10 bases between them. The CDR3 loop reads CASSNRDTYEQYF. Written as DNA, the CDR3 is TGTGCCAGCAGTAACCGGGACACCTACGAGCAGTACTTC.

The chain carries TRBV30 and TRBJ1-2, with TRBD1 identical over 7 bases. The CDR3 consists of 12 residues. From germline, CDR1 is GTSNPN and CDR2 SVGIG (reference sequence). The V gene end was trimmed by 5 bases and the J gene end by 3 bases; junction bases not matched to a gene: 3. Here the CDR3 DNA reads TGTGCCTGGGGCAGGGGGTACTATGGCTACACCTTC. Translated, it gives CAWGRGYYGYTF.

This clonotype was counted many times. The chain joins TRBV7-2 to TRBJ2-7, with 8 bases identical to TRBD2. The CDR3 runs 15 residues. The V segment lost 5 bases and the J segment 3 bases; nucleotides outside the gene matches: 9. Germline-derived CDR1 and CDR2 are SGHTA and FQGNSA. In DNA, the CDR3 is TGTGCCAGCAGCCCGGGGGGGACTCCTATCTACGAGCAGTACTTC. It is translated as CASSPGGTPIYEQYF. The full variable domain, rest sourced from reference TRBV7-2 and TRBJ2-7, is GAGVSQSPSNKVTEKGKDVELRCDPISGHTALYWYRQSLGQGLEFLIYFQGNSAPDKSGLPSDRFSAERTGGSVSTLTIQRTQQEDSAVYLCASSPGGTPIYEQYFGPGTRLTVT.

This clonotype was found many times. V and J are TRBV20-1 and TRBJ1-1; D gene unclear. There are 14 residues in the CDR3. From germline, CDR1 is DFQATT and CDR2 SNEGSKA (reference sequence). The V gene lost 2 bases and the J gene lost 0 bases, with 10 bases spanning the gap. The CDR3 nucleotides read TGCAGTGCTAGAAGGGAATGGATGAACACTGAAGCTTTCTTT. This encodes CSARREWMNTEAFF.

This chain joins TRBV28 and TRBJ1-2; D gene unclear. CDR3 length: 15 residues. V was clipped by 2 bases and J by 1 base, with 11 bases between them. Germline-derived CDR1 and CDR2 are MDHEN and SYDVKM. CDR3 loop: CASSLEGPDNYGYTF. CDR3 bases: TGTGCCAGCAGTTTAGAGGGCCCAGATAACTATGGCTACACCTTC.

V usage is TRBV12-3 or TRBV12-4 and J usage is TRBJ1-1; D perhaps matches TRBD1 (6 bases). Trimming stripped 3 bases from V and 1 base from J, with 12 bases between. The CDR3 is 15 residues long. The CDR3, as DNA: TGTGCCAGCAGTTTCGGTGGAGGGGGGAACACTGAAGCTTTCTTT. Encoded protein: CASSFGGGGNTEAFF.

CDR3 in amino acids: CASSPKTGQITYEQYF. The CDR3, as DNA: TGCGCCAGCAGCCCCAAAACGGGACAGATAACCTACGAGCAGTACTTC. The rearrangement joins TRBV5-1 to TRBJ2-7; the match to TRBD1 covers 7 bases. Germline-derived CDR1 and CDR2 are SGHRS and YFSETQ. The CDR3 length is 16 residues. V was pared by 4 bases and J by 2 bases, with 12 bases of the junction left unmatched. The full variable domain, rest sourced from reference TRBV5-1 and TRBJ2-7, is KAGVTQTPRYLIKTRGQQVTLSCSPISGHRSVSWYQQTPGQGLQFLFEYFSETQRNKGNFPGRFSGRQFSNSRSEMNVSTLELGDSALYLCASSPKTGQITYEQYFGPGTRLTVT.